The 21 T cell receptor beta chains listed next were all sequenced from one sample in a study of blood T cell repertoires in COVID-19. Assay: immunoSEQ multiplex PCR; the TCRdb copy retains only in-frame clones and omits some. Among about 400,000 clones, more than 85% were seen once, and the ten largest hold roughly 4%. Material for sequencing was peripheral blood. Every receptor here comes from a woman aged 25 to 39 with acute or convalescent COVID-19.

V usage is TRBV5-1 and J usage is TRBJ2-3; TRBD2 aligns across 9 bases. The CDR3 contains 16 residues. In germline, CDR1 is SGHRS, CDR2 YFSETQ. V shed 0 bases, J shed 5 bases, and the junction held 7 bases outside the gene matches. As DNA, the CDR3 is TGCGCCAGCAGCTTGGATGCGGGGGGGCCGGGAGATACGCAGTATTTT. Protein sequence: CASSLDAGGPGDTQYF.

The chain has TRBV2 and TRBJ2-3; 8 positions agree with TRBD2. This CDR3 is built from 14 residues. Germline CDR1 and CDR2: SNHLY and FYNNEI. V lost 8 bases to trimming and J lost 2 bases; unmatched junction nucleotides: 6. CDR3 in amino acids: CASAAGGFTDTQYF. In DNA form, the CDR3 reads TGTGCCAGCGCGGCGGGGGGTTTCACAGATACGCAGTATTTT.

V usage is TRBV2 and J usage is TRBJ2-7, with TRBD2 matching over 7 bases. The trim removed 3 bases at V and 4 bases at J, leaving 6 bases unmatched. CDR3 length equals 14 residues. In germline, CDR1 is SNHLY, CDR2 FYNNEI. The CDR3 bases are TGTGCCAGCAGTGAGATGGGGGGGTTATACGAGCAGTACTTC. Translated, it gives CASSEMGGLYEQYF.

The chain combines TRBV5-1 with TRBJ1-5, with no clear D. The CDR3 is 13 amino acids. The V end lost 2 bases, the J end lost 3 bases, and 6 bases lay between the germline ends. The germline V gene has CDR1 SGHRS and CDR2 YFSETQ. The CDR3 DNA reads TGCGCCAGCAGCTTCACGGTCAATCAGCCCCAGCATTTT. Its protein is CASSFTVNQPQHF.

The chain combines TRBV5-1 with TRBJ1-1, with TRBD1 identical over 7 bases. The CDR3 consists of 14 residues. CDR1 and CDR2 from the germline V gene are SGHRS and YFSETQ. Trimming removed 4 bases from V and 4 bases from J; junction bases left unmatched: 7. The CDR3 sequence is CASSPEQGTTEAFF. DNA of the CDR3: TGCGCCAGCAGCCCCGAACAGGGGACCACTGAAGCTTTCTTT.

This chain links TRBV19 with TRBJ1-5; D call uncertain. The CDR3 is 12 residues long. Germline V gene data show CDR1 as LNHDA and CDR2 as SQIVND (reference sequence). The germline V and J ends were trimmed by 5 bases and 3 bases, with 5 bases remaining between them. Here the CDR3 DNA reads TGTGCCAGTAGTCTTAACAATCAGCCCCAGCATTTT. It yields the protein CASSLNNQPQHF. Together with reference TRBV19 and TRBJ1-5, the CDR3 gives the full variable domain: DGGITQSPKYLFRKEGQNVTLSCEQNLNHDAMYWYRQDPGQGLRLIYYSQIVNDFQKGDIAEGYSVSREKKESFPLTVTSAQKNPTAFYLCASSLNNQPQHFGDGTRLSIL.

Concerning this clone itself: An end of the junction differs from the germline gene, which may be a read error. CDR3 coding DNA: TGTGCCAGCAGTTACTCCGGGGTTTCAGCCCTCCACTTT. Translated, it gives CASSYSGVSALHF. The rearrangement joins TRBV6-5 to TRBJ1-6; D not certain. This CDR3 comprises 13 residues. Germline values: CDR1 MNHEY, CDR2 SVGAGI.

The chain recombines TRBV5-1 with TRBJ1-1; 7 bases map to TRBD1. CDR1 and CDR2 (germline): SGHRS, YFSETQ. The CDR3 is 15 amino acids. V shed 4 bases, J shed 0 bases, and the junction held 6 bases outside the gene matches. CDR3 DNA: TGCGCCAGCAGCGCAAAAACAGGGGTGAACACTGAAGCTTTCTTT. Amino acid sequence: CASSAKTGVNTEAFF.

The chain joins TRBV11-2 to TRBJ1-5; weak D call: TRBD1 (6 bases). Looked up from germline, CDR1 is SGHAT and CDR2 is FQNNGV. The CDR3 spans 15 residues. Trimming left V 5 bases short and J 4 bases short, with 15 bases between. CDR3: CASSRRQVPNQPQHF. The CDR3 nucleotides are TGTGCCAGCAGCCGAAGACAGGTACCTAATCAGCCCCAGCATTTT.

Only one count was recorded for this clone. The chain recombines TRBV7-6 with TRBJ2-7, with 8 bases that match TRBD2. The CDR3 consists of 14 residues. CDR1 is SGHVS and CDR2 is FNYEAQ in the germline V gene. J lost 5 bases, V lost 3 bases, and 6 bases had no gene match. CDR3 DNA: TGTGCCAGCAGCTTCGCTAGCGGGTTCGACGAGCAGTACTTC. Translation: CASSFASGFDEQYF.

V usage is TRBV5-6 and J usage is TRBJ2-7; perhaps TRBD1 as D (6 bases). The CDR3 is 13 residues long. The ends were cut back, 4 bases at V and 6 bases at J, with 14 bases in the middle. Germline V gives CDR1 SGHDT, CDR2 YYEEEE. The CDR3 sequence: CASSLQGSIEQYF. In nucleotides, the CDR3 is TGTGCCAGCAGCCTACAGGGAAGTATCGAGCAGTACTTC. Full variable domain (outside the CDR3, taken from reference TRBV5-6 and TRBJ2-7): DAGVTQSPTHLIKTRGQQVTLRCSPKSGHDTVSWYQQALGQGPQFIFQYYEEEERQRGNFPDRFSGHQFPNYSSELNVNALLLGDSALYLCASSLQGSIEQYFGPGTRLTVT.

The genes are TRBV19 and TRBJ2-1; TRBD2 agrees at 8 bases. The V gene end was trimmed by 5 bases and the J gene end by 4 bases; junction bases not matched to a gene: 13. The CDR3 spans 17 residues. Germline loops: CDR1 LNHDA, CDR2 SQIVND (reference sequence). CDR3 region: CASSAKRGGTTYNEQFF. CDR3 sequence (DNA): TGTGCCAGTAGTGCCAAACGCGGGGGGACGACTTACAATGAGCAGTTCTTC. Full variable domain (rest looked up from reference TRBV19 and TRBJ2-1): DGGITQSPKYLFRKEGQNVTLSCEQNLNHDAMYWYRQDPGQGLRLIYYSQIVNDFQKGDIAEGYSVSREKKESFPLTVTSAQKNPTAFYLCASSAKRGGTTYNEQFFGPGTRLTVL.

The CDR3 protein is CASSITGVGGDTQYF. For the CDR3, the DNA is TGTGCCAGTAGTATTACCGGGGTTGGAGGAGATACGCAGTATTTT. The chain carries TRBV19 and TRBJ2-3, with a possible D match to TRBD2 (5 bases). V was pared by 3 bases and J by 5 bases, with 15 bases between. In germline, CDR1 is LNHDA, CDR2 SQIVND (reference sequence). The CDR3 spans 15 residues.

V is TRBV5-1 and J is TRBJ2-1; 11 nucleotides align to TRBD2. The CDR3 is 16 amino acids. The germline gives CDR1 SGHRS, CDR2 YFSETQ. The trim removed 7 bases at V and 1 base at J, leaving 7 bases unmatched. The CDR3 DNA reads TGCGCCAGCTCGACCTTAGCGGGGGGGTCCTACAATGAGCAGTTCTTC. Translating it yields CASSTLAGGSYNEQFF.

The chain has TRBV7-3 and TRBJ2-3; a possible D gene is TRBD2 (6 bases). V dropped 2 bases and J dropped 4 bases, with 10 bases sitting between them. The CDR3 has 14 amino acids. Germline V lookup: CDR1 SGHTA, CDR2 FQGTGA. The CDR3 here is CASSLGSGADTQYF. CDR3 nucleotide sequence: TGTGCCAGCAGCTTAGGGTCGGGAGCAGATACGCAGTATTTT.

Only one count was recorded for this clone. The chain employs TRBV5-6 and TRBJ2-7, with D possibly matching TRBD1 (6 bases). The V gene lost 2 bases and the J gene lost 4 bases, with 7 bases spanning the gap. The germline V gene has CDR1 SGHDT and CDR2 YYEEEE. The CDR3 length is 12 residues. Written as DNA, the CDR3 is TGTGCCAGCAGCTTTACAGGGTACGAGCAGTACTTC. Protein sequence: CASSFTGYEQYF. Drawing the rest from reference TRBV5-6 and TRBJ2-7, the complete variable domain is DAGVTQSPTHLIKTRGQQVTLRCSPKSGHDTVSWYQQALGQGPQFIFQYYEEEERQRGNFPDRFSGHQFPNYSSELNVNALLLGDSALYLCASSFTGYEQYFGPGTRLTVT.

The chain employs TRBV19 and TRBJ2-5, with a possible D match to TRBD2 (6 bases). The CDR3 has 16 amino acids. Germline-derived CDR1 and CDR2 are LNHDA and SQIVND (reference sequence). With 2 bases removed from V and 3 bases from J, the gap between germline ends came to 16 bases. CDR3 sequence (DNA): TGTGCCAGTAGTATATCGCGGACCTGGAGGGAAGAGACCCAGTACTTC. Its translation: CASSISRTWREETQYF.

The chain employs TRBV3-1 (or the pseudogene TRBV3-2) and TRBJ1-6, with no clear D. This CDR3 has 14 amino acids. V lost 4 bases to trimming and J lost 8 bases, with 12 bases between them. CDR1 is LGHDT, CDR2 YNNKEL, per germline (reference sequence). This chain's CDR3 is CASSPLLGYSPLHF. CDR3 bases: TGTGCCAGCAGCCCTCTTCTCGGGTATTCACCCCTCCACTTT.

The chain couples TRBV19 to TRBJ2-4; 8 bases are a match to TRBD1. The CDR3 is 16 residues long. After removal of 8 bases from V and 2 bases from J, the junction contained 11 bases not matched to a gene. The germline V gene has CDR1 LNHDA and CDR2 SQIVND (reference sequence). The CDR3 loop is CASSQTGGVSKNIQYF. CDR3 DNA: TGTGCCAGTTCTCAAACAGGGGGTGTGTCCAAAAACATTCAGTACTTC.

The chain joins TRBV7-3 to TRBJ2-1; TRBD1 matches 12 bases. CDR1 SGHTA and CDR2 FQGTGA come from the germline V gene. The CDR3 is 17 residues long. V was clipped by 1 base and J by 7 bases; unmatched bases: 8. CDR3 amino acids: CASSLRPGTGGLNEQFF. The CDR3 DNA sequence: TGTGCCAGCAGCTTAAGGCCCGGGACAGGGGGCCTAAATGAGCAGTTCTTC.

The chain carries TRBV6-5 and TRBJ1-1, with TRBD1 identical over 11 bases. Trimming took 2 bases from V and 6 from J; bases not matched to a gene: 5. The CDR3 loop spans 15 amino acids. The germline V gene has CDR1 MNHEY and CDR2 SVGAGI. The CDR3 coding sequence is TGTGCCAGCAGTTACCGGACAGGGGGCTTATCTGAAGCTTTCTTT. It yields the protein CASSYRTGGLSEAFF.